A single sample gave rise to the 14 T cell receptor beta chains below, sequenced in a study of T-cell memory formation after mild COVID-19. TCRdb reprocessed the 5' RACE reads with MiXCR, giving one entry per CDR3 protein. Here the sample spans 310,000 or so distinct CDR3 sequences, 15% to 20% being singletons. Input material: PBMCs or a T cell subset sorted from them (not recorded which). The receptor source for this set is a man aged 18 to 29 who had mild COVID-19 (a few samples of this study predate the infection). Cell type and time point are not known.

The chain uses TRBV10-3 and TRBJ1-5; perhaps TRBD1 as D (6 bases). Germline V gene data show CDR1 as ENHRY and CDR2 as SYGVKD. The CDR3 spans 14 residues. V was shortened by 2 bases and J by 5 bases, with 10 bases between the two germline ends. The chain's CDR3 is CAISEQAGDQPQHF. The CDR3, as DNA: TGTGCCATCAGTGAGCAGGCAGGGGATCAGCCCCAGCATTTT.

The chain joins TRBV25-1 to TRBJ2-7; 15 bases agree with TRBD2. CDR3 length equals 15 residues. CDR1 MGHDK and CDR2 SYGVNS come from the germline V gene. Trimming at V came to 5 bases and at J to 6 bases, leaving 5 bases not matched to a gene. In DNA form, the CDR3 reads TGTGCCAGCAGTCGGGGACTAGCGGGGGGTTCCGAGCAGTACTTC. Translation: CASSRGLAGGSEQYF.

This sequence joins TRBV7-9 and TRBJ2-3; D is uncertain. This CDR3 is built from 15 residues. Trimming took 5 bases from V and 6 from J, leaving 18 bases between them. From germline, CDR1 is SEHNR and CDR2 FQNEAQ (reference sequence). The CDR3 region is CASSPSGRPEDTQYF. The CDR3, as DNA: TGTGCCAGCAGCCCCTCCGGTCGCCCCGAGGATACGCAGTATTTT.

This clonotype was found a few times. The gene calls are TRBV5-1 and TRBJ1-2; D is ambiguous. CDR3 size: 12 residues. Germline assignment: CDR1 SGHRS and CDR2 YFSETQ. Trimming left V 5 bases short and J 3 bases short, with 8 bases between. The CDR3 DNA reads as TGCGCCAGCAGGGCATCTGACTATGGCTACACCTTC. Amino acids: CASRASDYGYTF.

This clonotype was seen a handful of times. CDR3 residues: CASSQDRYNGELFF. For the CDR3, the DNA is TGCGCCAGCAGCCAAGATCGTTATAACGGGGAGCTGTTTTTT. This rearrangement joins TRBV4-3 to TRBJ2-2, with unresolved D. The V end was cut by 0 bases, the J end by 7 bases, with 9 bases between. The CDR3 sequence is 14 residues long. Germline V CDR1 and CDR2: LGHNA, YSLEER.

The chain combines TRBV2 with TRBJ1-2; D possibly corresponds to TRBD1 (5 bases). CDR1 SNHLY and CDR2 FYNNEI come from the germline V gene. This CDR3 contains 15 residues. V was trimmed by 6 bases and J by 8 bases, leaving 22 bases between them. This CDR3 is CASSGSGGRVGGYTF. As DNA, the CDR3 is TGTGCCAGCAGCGGGTCTGGGGGACGGGTAGGAGGCTACACCTTC.

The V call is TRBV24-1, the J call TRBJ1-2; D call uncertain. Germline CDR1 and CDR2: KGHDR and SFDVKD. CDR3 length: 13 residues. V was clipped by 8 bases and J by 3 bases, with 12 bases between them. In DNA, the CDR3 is TGTGCCACCAAAGGAAGCGGGGACTATGGCTACACCTTC. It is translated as CATKGSGDYGYTF.

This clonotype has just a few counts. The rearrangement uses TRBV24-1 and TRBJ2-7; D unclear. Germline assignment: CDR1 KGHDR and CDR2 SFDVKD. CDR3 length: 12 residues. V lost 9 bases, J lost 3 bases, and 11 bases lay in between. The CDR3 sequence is CATLRPLYEQYF. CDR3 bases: TGTGCCACCCTGCGGCCGCTCTACGAGCAGTACTTC.

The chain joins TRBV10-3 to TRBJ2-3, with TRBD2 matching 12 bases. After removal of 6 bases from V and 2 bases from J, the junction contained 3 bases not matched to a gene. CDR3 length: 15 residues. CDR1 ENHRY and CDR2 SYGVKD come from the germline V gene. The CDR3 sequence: CAISLAGGDTDTQYF. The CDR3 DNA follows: TGTGCCATCAGCCTAGCGGGGGGGGACACAGATACGCAGTATTTT.

The CDR3 coding sequence is TGCAGTGCCTCAGATGGTGGGACAAGGAACACTGAAGCTTTCTTT. It yields the protein CSASDGGTRNTEAFF. The V and J genes are TRBV20-1 and TRBJ1-1; D is perhaps TRBD1 (6 bases). V gave up 6 bases and J gave up 1 base, with 18 bases separating them. The germline CDR1 and CDR2 sequences are DFQATT and SNEGSKA (reference sequence). This CDR3 region has 15 residues.

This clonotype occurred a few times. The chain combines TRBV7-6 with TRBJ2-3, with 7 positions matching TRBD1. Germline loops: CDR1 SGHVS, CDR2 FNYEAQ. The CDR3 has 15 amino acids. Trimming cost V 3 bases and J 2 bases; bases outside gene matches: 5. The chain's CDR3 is CASSFNRGPTDTQYF. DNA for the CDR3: TGTGCCAGCAGCTTTAACAGGGGTCCCACAGATACGCAGTATTTT.

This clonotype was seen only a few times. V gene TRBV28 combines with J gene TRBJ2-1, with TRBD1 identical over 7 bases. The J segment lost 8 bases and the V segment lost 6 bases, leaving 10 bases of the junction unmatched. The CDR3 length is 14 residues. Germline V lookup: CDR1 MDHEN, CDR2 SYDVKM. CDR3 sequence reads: CASSRTGARYEQFF. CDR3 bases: TGTGCCAGCAGCCGGACAGGCGCTCGGTATGAGCAGTTCTTC.

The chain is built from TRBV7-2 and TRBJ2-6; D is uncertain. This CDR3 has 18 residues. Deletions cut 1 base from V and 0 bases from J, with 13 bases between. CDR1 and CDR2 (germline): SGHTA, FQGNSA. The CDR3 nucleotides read TGTGCCAGCAGCTTAGTAGGCAGGCGTCGCTCTGGGGCCAACGTCCTGACTTTC. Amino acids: CASSLVGRRRSGANVLTF.

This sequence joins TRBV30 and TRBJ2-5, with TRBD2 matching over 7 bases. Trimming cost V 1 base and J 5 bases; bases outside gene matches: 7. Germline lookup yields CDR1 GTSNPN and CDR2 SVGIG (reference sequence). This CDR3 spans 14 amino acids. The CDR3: CAWSESAGIETQYF. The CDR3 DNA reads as TGTGCCTGGAGTGAATCAGCGGGGATCGAGACCCAGTACTTC.